This TCR beta chain was sequenced during a study of somatic mutations in cytotoxic T cells in rheumatoid arthritis. In the case of this clone: Its cognate antigen is unknown.

Germline trimming cut 5 bases from V and 0 bases from J; bases unmatched to any gene: 11. Germline values: CDR1 PRHDT, CDR2 FYEKMQ (reference sequence). The CDR3 sequence is 17 residues long. Study outcomes and limitations: CD8+ T-cell clonality did not differ significantly between rheumatoid arthritis patients and age-matched healthy controls. With age, CD8+ clonality increased in rheumatoid arthritis patients, whereas no such increase appeared in healthy controls.

Profiled with immunoSEQ multiplex PCR; TCRdb holds only in-frame clones, not every one. The sample lists some 30,000 clones; around 87% were seen once. The rearrangement links TRBV13 to TRBJ2-5, with 8 nucleotides matching TRBD1. Sequencing was carried out using CD8+ T cells sorted from blood. The TCR comes from an adult with rheumatoid arthritis. CDR3 bases: TGTGCCAGCAGCCAGCAGACTCCGGGACAGGACCAAGAGACCCAGTACTTC. This sequence encodes CASSQQTPGQDQETQYF. Full variable domain (outside the CDR3, taken from reference TRBV13 and TRBJ2-5): AAGVIQSPRHLIKEKRETATLKCYPIPRHDTVYWYQQGPGQDPQFLISFYEKMQSDKGSIPDRFSAQQFSDYHSELNMSSLELGDSALYFCASSQQTPGQDQETQYFGPGTRLLVL.